A selection of T cell receptor beta chains follows, all from one sample in a study of beta chain features in type 1 diabetes. The data were produced by immunoSEQ multiplex PCR, yet TCRdb's version contains in-frame clones alone and is incomplete. The sample consists of 310,000 or so clones, 9.3% of them appearing once. What was sequenced was central memory CD4+ T cells from blood. The receptors were gathered from a man aged 25-45 years with type 1 diabetes. The CDR3 runs from the conserved cysteine through the conserved F or W. The D gene is left open where the match is weak. The size of a clone is reported for some rows only, either as once, few or many, or as a class for expanded clones.

abundance | d_gene | j_gene | v_gene | CDR3aa | CDR3nt
. | TRBD1 | TRBJ2-5 | TRBV7-9 | CASSLAVQGGETQYF | TGTGCCAGCAGCTTAGCCGTACAGGGGGGAGAGACCCAGTACTTC
few | TRBD1 | TRBJ1-3 | TRBV10-1 | CASSEYRGTSGNTIYF | TGCGCCAGCAGTGAGTACAGGGGAACGTCTGGAAACACCATATATTTT
few | . | TRBJ2-5 | TRBV14 | CASSHIASIETQYF | TGTGCCAGCAGCCACATAGCTAGTATAGAGACCCAGTACTTC
few | TRBD1 | TRBJ1-5 | TRBV11-2 | CASSPRGQGVNQPQHF | TGTGCCAGCAGCCCCCGAGGACAGGGGGTCAATCAGCCCCAGCATTTT
few | . | TRBJ1-4 | TRBV27 | CASSSDYRVGEKLFF | TGTGCCAGCAGTTCGGACTACAGGGTCGGTGAAAAACTGTTTTTT
few | TRBD1 | TRBJ1-1 | TRBV2 | CASSSDRADTEAFF | TGTGCCAGCAGTTCGGACAGGGCAGACACTGAAGCTTTCTTT
. | . | TRBJ1-6 | TRBV30 | CAWSVQQYNSPLHF | TGTGCCTGGAGTGTACAACAGTATAATTCACCCCTCCACTTT
few | . | TRBJ1-1 | TRBV11-2 | CASSLQRNTEAFF | TGTGCCAGCAGCTTGCAGAGGAACACTGAAGCTTTCTTT
. | . | TRBJ1-1 | TRBV7-2 | CASSLGGHPEAFF | TGTGCCAGCAGCTTAGGAGGACACCCTGAAGCTTTCTTT
. | TRBD1 | TRBJ1-5 | TRBV6-5 | CASSDRGGNQPQHF | TGTGCCAGCAGTGACAGGGGGGGTAATCAGCCCCAGCATTTT
few | . | TRBJ2-7 | TRBV27 | CASSDLGHEQYF | TGTGCCAGCAGTGACCTCGGCCACGAGCAGTACTTC
few | . | TRBJ2-5 | TRBV10-1 | CASSESTMGGETQYF | TGCGCCAGCAGTGAGTCGACGATGGGTGGAGAGACCCAGTACTTC
. | TRBD1 | TRBJ2-3 | TRBV7-2 | CASSPRTGRTDTQYF | TGTGCCAGCAGCCCACGGACAGGGCGCACAGATACGCAGTATTTT
many | . | TRBJ2-3 | TRBV15 | CATSRGTATDTQYF | TGTGCCACCAGCAGAGGGACAGCAACAGATACGCAGTATTTT
. | . | TRBJ1-1 | TRBV29-1 | CSVEVTANTEAFF | TGCAGCGTTGAAGTGACTGCGAACACTGAAGCTTTCTTT
. | TRBD2 | TRBJ2-3 | TRBV11-2 | CASSPGAGGWGTDTQYF | TGTGCCAGCAGCCCTGGGGCGGGGGGCTGGGGCACAGATACGCAGTATTTT
many | . | TRBJ1-4 | TRBV2 | CASSETGPSNEKLFF | TGTGCCAGCAGTGAAACAGGCCCCTCTAATGAAAAACTGTTTTTT
. | . | TRBJ2-7 | TRBV30 | CAWSLNVVYEQYF | TGTGCCTGGAGTCTGAATGTAGTATACGAGCAGTACTTC
. | . | TRBJ2-7 | TRBV6-1 | CASSAGTRFYEQYF | TGTGCCAGCAGTGCCGGGACTCGTTTCTACGAGCAGTACTTC
. | . | TRBJ1-3 | TRBV5-1 | CASRKLLRSGNTIYF | TGCGCCAGCAGAAAGTTGCTGCGCTCTGGAAACACCATATATTTT
few | TRBD1 | TRBJ1-4 | TRBV30 | CAWSVTGGEEKLFF | TGTGCCTGGAGTGTAACAGGGGGCGAGGAAAAACTGTTTTTT
. | . | TRBJ2-3 | TRBV29-1 | CSEGMSSTDTQYF | TGCAGCGAAGGCATGTCTAGCACAGATACGCAGTATTTT
. | TRBD1 | TRBJ1-5 | TRBV19 | CASSRRQGTENQPQHF | TGTGCCAGTAGTAGAAGACAGGGTACAGAGAATCAGCCCCAGCATTTT
. | . | TRBJ2-6 | TRBV5-6 | CASSLEAISGANVLTF | TGTGCCAGCAGCTTGGAAGCGATCTCTGGGGCCAACGTCCTGACTTTC
. | . | TRBJ1-1 | TRBV4-3 | CASSQDLPGRSTEAFF | TGCGCCAGCAGCCAAGATCTGCCGGGAAGGAGCACTGAAGCTTTCTTT
. | . | TRBJ1-3 | TRBV7-9 | CASSESAGNTIYF | TGTGCCAGCAGCGAATCCGCGGGAAACACCATATATTTT
few | . | TRBJ1-5 | TRBV20-1 | CSATHEEPQHF | TGCAGTGCAACGCACGAGGAGCCCCAGCATTTT
few | . | TRBJ2-1 | TRBV4-3 | CASSQDFPGNEQFF | TGCGCCAGCAGCCAAGATTTCCCAGGCAATGAGCAGTTCTTC
. | . | TRBJ1-2 | TRBV4-3 | CASSQVAGPASRYGYTF | TGCGCCAGCAGCCAAGTTGCGGGGCCCGCCTCACGTTATGGCTACACCTTC
few | . | TRBJ2-7 | TRBV5-1 | CASSLRAEAHEQYF | TGCGCCAGCAGCTTGAGGGCCGAAGCCCACGAGCAGTACTTC
. | . | TRBJ1-3 | TRBV11-2 | CASSSREGGYSGNTIYF | TGTGCCAGCAGCTCGCGCGAGGGCGGTTACTCTGGAAACACCATATATTTT
few | . | TRBJ2-5 | TRBV7-6 | CASSIEETQYF | TGTGCCAGCAGCATCGAGGAGACCCAGTACTTC
. | . | TRBJ1-5 | TRBV4-1 | CASSQGGAGTSNQPQHF | TGCGCCAGCAGCCAAGGGGGGGCAGGGACAAGCAATCAGCCCCAGCATTTT
. | TRBD1 | TRBJ1-4 | TRBV7-2 | CASSPGTGMGEKLFF | TGTGCCAGCAGTCCGGGGACAGGAATGGGCGAAAAACTGTTTTTT
. | . | TRBJ2-5 | TRBV7-9 | CASSDNWGETQYF | TGTGCCAGCAGCGATAATTGGGGGGAGACCCAGTACTTC
. | . | TRBJ1-6 | TRBV9 | CASSGRVPGSALHF | TGTGCCAGCAGCGGCCGGGTCCCCGGTTCGGCCCTCCACTTT
. | . | TRBJ1-6 | TRBV19 | CASNHRMGGPLHF | TGTGCCAGTAACCACAGGATGGGGGGCCCCCTCCACTTT
. | . | TRBJ1-3 | TRBV30 | CAWSDGSPGNTIYF | TGTGCCTGGAGTGACGGGAGCCCTGGAAACACCATATATTTT
few | TRBD2 | TRBJ2-1 | TRBV4-3 | CASSQDYLLAGAWQFF | TGCGCCAGCAGCCAAGATTATTTACTAGCGGGGGCCTGGCAGTTCTTC
. | . | TRBJ1-1 | TRBV9 | CASSVGPGRNTEAFF | TGTGCCAGCAGCGTAGGCCCAGGACGGAACACTGAAGCTTTCTTT